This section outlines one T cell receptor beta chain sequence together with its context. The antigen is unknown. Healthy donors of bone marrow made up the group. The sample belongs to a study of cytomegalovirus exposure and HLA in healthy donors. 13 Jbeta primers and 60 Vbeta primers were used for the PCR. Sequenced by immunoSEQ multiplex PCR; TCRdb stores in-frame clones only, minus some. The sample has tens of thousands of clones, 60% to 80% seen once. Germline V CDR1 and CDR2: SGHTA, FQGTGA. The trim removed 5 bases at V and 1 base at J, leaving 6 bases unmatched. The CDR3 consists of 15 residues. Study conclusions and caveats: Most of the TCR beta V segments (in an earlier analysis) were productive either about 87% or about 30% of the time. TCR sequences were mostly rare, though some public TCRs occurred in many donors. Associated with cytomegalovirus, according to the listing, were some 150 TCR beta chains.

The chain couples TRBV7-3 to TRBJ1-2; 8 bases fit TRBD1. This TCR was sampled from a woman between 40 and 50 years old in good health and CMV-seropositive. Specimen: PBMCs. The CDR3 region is CASSQGTGVNYGYTF. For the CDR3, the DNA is TGTGCCAGCAGCCAAGGGACAGGTGTTAACTATGGCTACACCTTC.